One sample yielded the 9 T cell receptor beta chains listed below, sequenced in a study of cytomegalovirus exposure and HLA in healthy donors. In the PCR, 60 Vbeta and 13 Jbeta primers were used. Assay: immunoSEQ multiplex PCR; the TCRdb copy retains only in-frame clones and omits some. The profile shows about 130,000 clones, 73% of them singletons. The specimen sequenced was PBMCs. These receptors were taken from a woman aged 40 to 50 in good health and CMV-seropositive.

This rearrangement joins TRBV9 to TRBJ2-1; possibly TRBD1 for D (6 bases). The germline gives CDR1 SGDLS, CDR2 YYNGEE. The CDR3 has 16 residues. Trimming took 4 bases from V and 0 from J, leaving 14 bases between them. As DNA, the CDR3 is TGTGCCAGCAGCTCCAGGGGCCTACCCTCCTACAATGAGCAGTTCTTC. It encodes CASSSRGLPSYNEQFF. Filled out from reference TRBV9 and TRBJ2-1, the complete variable domain reads DSGVTQTPKHLITATGQRVTLRCSPRSGDLSVYWYQQSLDQGLQFLIQYYNGEERAKGNILERFSAQQFPDLHSELNLSSLELGDSALYFCASSSRGLPSYNEQFFGPGTRLTVL.

V is TRBV5-1 and J is TRBJ1-1; TRBD1 is a possible D gene (5 bases). Germline V lookup: CDR1 SGHRS, CDR2 YFSETQ. This CDR3 region has 14 residues. V dropped 4 bases and J dropped 1 base, with 11 bases sitting between them. Here the CDR3 reads CASSSTGGNTEAFF. Here the CDR3 DNA reads TGCGCCAGCAGCAGTACCGGGGGGAACACTGAAGCTTTCTTT.

This clone was counted a few times. The chain combines TRBV4-2 with TRBJ2-5; 11 bases map to TRBD2. The V and J ends lost 0 bases and 1 base, in that order; junction bases with no gene match: 4. CDR3 length: 17 residues. Germline V gene sequence: CDR1 LGHNA, CDR2 YNFKEQ. DNA for the CDR3: TGTGCCAGCAGCCAAGAATCGGGACTAGCGGTCCAAGAGACCCAGTACTTC. Protein sequence: CASSQESGLAVQETQYF.

This clone has a handful of counts. The chain carries TRBV5-6 and TRBJ1-5, with D unresolved. The CDR3 contains 14 residues. V was clipped by 1 base and J by 1 base, with 6 bases between them. CDR1 is SGHDT, CDR2 YYEEEE, per germline. CDR3 region: CASSLLQSNQPQHF. The CDR3 nucleotides are TGTGCCAGCAGCTTGTTACAGAGCAATCAGCCCCAGCATTTT. Filled out from reference TRBV5-6 and TRBJ1-5, the complete variable domain reads DAGVTQSPTHLIKTRGQQVTLRCSPKSGHDTVSWYQQALGQGPQFIFQYYEEEERQRGNFPDRFSGHQFPNYSSELNVNALLLGDSALYLCASSLLQSNQPQHFGDGTRLSIL.

The V gene is TRBV25-1, the J gene TRBJ2-5; 9 bases align to TRBD2. Trimming took 2 bases from V and 1 from J; bases not matched to a gene: 2. The CDR3 runs 15 residues. Per the germline V gene, CDR1 is MGHDK and CDR2 is SYGVNS. Here the CDR3 DNA reads TGTGCCAGCAGTGAAAGGGGACTAGCCCAAGAGACCCAGTACTTC. It yields the protein CASSERGLAQETQYF.

The rearrangement links TRBV6-5 to TRBJ1-1; tentatively, D is TRBD1 (6 bases). This CDR3 spans 13 amino acids. Germline CDR1 reads MNHEY; CDR2 reads SVGAGI. The V end was cut by 8 bases, the J end by 0 bases, with 10 bases between. CDR3 loop: CASRRGMNTEAFF. The CDR3 nucleotides read TGTGCCAGCCGCAGGGGAATGAACACTGAAGCTTTCTTT.

This clone showed up just a few times. The rearrangement uses TRBV7-9 and TRBJ2-3; 9 positions match TRBD1. With 4 bases clipped from V and 4 bases from J, the junction kept 3 bases outside the gene matches. The CDR3 contains 14 residues. CDR1 is SEHNR, CDR2 FQNEAQ, per germline (reference sequence). The CDR3 DNA follows: TGTGCCAGCAGCTGGGACAGGGAGGCAGATACGCAGTATTTT. Its protein is CASSWDREADTQYF.

This clone was seen a handful of times. The rearrangement links TRBV5-4 to TRBJ2-1; TRBD2 is a possible D gene (5 bases). Germline assignment: CDR1 SGHNT and CDR2 YYREEE (reference sequence). This CDR3 region has 15 residues. V lost 5 bases to trimming and J lost 6 bases, with 18 bases between them. The CDR3: CASSSPRGSSNEQFF. The CDR3 DNA reads TGTGCCAGCAGTTCCCCACGGGGTAGTAGCAATGAGCAGTTCTTC.

The V and J genes are TRBV5-1 and TRBJ2-7; 9 nucleotides line up with TRBD2. The CDR3 is made up of 15 amino acids. The germline V gene has CDR1 SGHRS and CDR2 YFSETQ. Unmatched junction bases numbered 7, after V lost 5 bases and J lost 1 base. The CDR3 protein is CASSPLAGKSYEQYF. For the CDR3, the DNA is TGCGCCAGCAGTCCGCTAGCGGGGAAATCCTACGAGCAGTACTTC.